This T cell receptor (beta chain) derives from a study of T cell repertoires in cytomegalovirus infection. Study-wide points: HLA-C-restricted CMV-specific TCR beta clonotypes were dominant in the ex vivo response. Accumulated public TCR beta family frequency recognized individuals carrying CMV together with the relevant HLA.

This clonotype was seen at least ten times. Its cognate antigen is unknown. Each CDR3 protein is one row after TCRdb ran MiXCR on the reads. The table lists approximately 260,000 distinct CDR3 sequences, approximately 15% of them singletons. Trimming cost V 5 bases and J 0 bases; bases outside gene matches: 9. CDR1 is MDHEN and CDR2 is SYDVKM in the germline V gene. The CDR3 extends over 16 amino acids. The sequenced sample consisted of CD8+ T cells from PBMCs. The receptor was derived from a human donor in good health (CMV status not recorded). Some clones in this sample may be carry-over from other donors' samples. This sequence joins TRBV28 and TRBJ2-5; 7 nucleotides agree with TRBD1. CDR3 region: CASSPGQVQYQETQYF. DNA for the CDR3: TGTGCCAGCAGTCCCGGACAGGTGCAGTACCAAGAGACCCAGTACTTC.